The 29 T cell receptor beta chains given below trace back to one sample, sequenced in a study of cytomegalovirus exposure and HLA in healthy donors. In the PCR, 60 Vbeta and 13 Jbeta primers were used. TCRdb keeps only in-frame clones here, not all; method: immunoSEQ multiplex PCR. Of tens of thousands of clones in the sample, over 65% were seen once. Sample: PBMCs. All receptors derive from a man between 25 and 39 years old in good health and CMV-seronegative.

The chain uses TRBV12-5 and TRBJ2-1; TRBD2 agrees at 11 bases. From germline, CDR1 is LGHNT and CDR2 FRNRAP. The CDR3 has 15 residues. V lost 5 bases to trimming and J lost 9 bases; unmatched junction nucleotides: 9. The CDR3 region has the DNA TGTGCTAGTGGTCAGGGACTAGCGGCGGAGGGTGAGCAGTTCTTC. It translates to CASGQGLAAEGEQFF.

The rearrangement joins TRBV5-4 to TRBJ2-5; tentative D call: TRBD1 (5 bases). Trimming removed 3 bases at V and 6 bases at J, with 12 bases between. The CDR3 sequence is 13 residues long. Germline lookup yields CDR1 SGHNT and CDR2 YYREEE (reference sequence). The CDR3 bases are TGTGCCAGCAGCTACAGGTGGGAAAAGACCCAGTACTTC. This codes for CASSYRWEKTQYF.

The rearrangement links TRBV7-6 to TRBJ1-3; tentatively, D is TRBD1 (6 bases). The V end was cut by 3 bases, the J end by 2 bases, with 11 bases between. The V gene's germline CDR1 is SGHVS and CDR2 FNYEAQ. The CDR3 loop spans 15 amino acids. The CDR3 DNA is TGTGCCAGCAGCTTGGCACAGGGCACTGGAAACACCATATATTTT. Its protein product is CASSLAQGTGNTIYF.

This clone was counted only a few times. The chain employs TRBV7-9 and TRBJ2-7; D call uncertain. The CDR3 is 15 residues long. Trimming removed 4 bases from V and 3 bases from J, with 16 bases in between. The germline CDR1 and CDR2 sequences are SEHNR and FQNEAQ (reference sequence). Written as DNA, the CDR3 is TGTGCCAGCAGCTCCCCTTTTACACCATTCTACGAGCAGTACTTC. This gives the protein CASSSPFTPFYEQYF.

J is TRBJ2-1 and V is TRBV6-1, with a tentative D call TRBD1 (6 bases). V lost 11 bases to trimming and J lost 4 bases, with 15 bases between them. Germline CDR1 reads MNHNS; CDR2 reads SASEGT. This CDR3 spans 13 amino acids. The CDR3 coding sequence is TGTGCCGTCCACAGGGATTTGTACAATGAGCAGTTCTTC. It yields the protein CAVHRDLYNEQFF.

The chain uses TRBV11-2 and TRBJ2-1, with a tentative D call TRBD1 (7 bases). The CDR3 covers 13 residues. CDR1 and CDR2 (germline): SGHAT, FQNNGV. Trimming took 1 base from V and 10 from J, leaving 11 bases between them. The CDR3 coding sequence is TGTGCCAGCAGCTTAGGACCAGGGGGGGAGCAGTTCTTC. Protein sequence: CASSLGPGGEQFF.

The V and J genes are TRBV15 and TRBJ1-3; no clear D gene. Germline V gene sequence: CDR1 LNHNV, CDR2 YYDKDF (reference sequence). This CDR3 has 15 residues. V gave up 6 bases and J gave up 0 bases, with 12 bases separating them. In nucleotides, the CDR3 is TGTGCCACCAGTGAGCGATTTACCTCTGGAAACACCATATATTTT. It codes for CATSERFTSGNTIYF. The full variable domain, rest sourced from reference TRBV15 and TRBJ1-3, is DAMVIQNPRYQVTQFGKPVTLSCSQTLNHNVMYWYQQKSSQAPKLLFHYYDKDFNNEADTPDNFQSRRPNTSFCFLDIRSPGLGDTAMYLCATSERFTSGNTIYFGEGSWLTVV.

The rearrangement joins TRBV5-1 to TRBJ2-5; D is unclear. With 5 bases removed from V and 3 bases from J, the gap between germline ends came to 14 bases. The CDR3 is 14 amino acids. Germline V gene lookup returns CDR1 SGHRS and CDR2 YFSETQ. The CDR3 region is CASRTVFSEETQYF. CDR3 nucleotide sequence: TGCGCCAGCAGGACGGTCTTCAGCGAAGAGACCCAGTACTTC.

This chain links TRBV28 with TRBJ2-4, with 9 nucleotides matching TRBD2. Germline V gene data show CDR1 as MDHEN and CDR2 as SYDVKM. V trimming: 6 bases; J trimming: 8 bases; junction bases outside the gene matches: 11. The CDR3 spans 15 residues. CDR3 nucleotides: TGTGCCAGCAGCCGGGTTAGCGGGAGTAAGTACATTCAGTACTTC. Amino acids: CASSRVSGSKYIQYF.

The CDR3 DNA follows: TGTGCCAGCAGTGATGCCCGGACACCTCTCGAGCAGTACTTC. It encodes CASSDARTPLEQYF. The J gene is TRBJ2-7, the V gene TRBV25-1; D perhaps matches TRBD1 (5 bases). Germline CDR1 MGHDK, CDR2 SYGVNS. There are 14 residues in the CDR3. Deletions cut 3 bases from V and 6 bases from J, with 15 bases between.

The chain joins TRBV2 to TRBJ1-2; TRBD1 might be the D (5 bases). Germline lookup yields CDR1 SNHLY and CDR2 FYNNEI. Trimming left V 7 bases short and J 2 bases short, with 14 bases between. The CDR3 length is 14 residues. CDR3 region: CASTSGAGNYGYTF. CDR3 sequence (DNA): TGTGCCAGCACCAGTGGGGCGGGGAACTATGGCTACACCTTC.

A single count supports this clone. The DNA of the CDR3 is TGCGCCAGCAGCTTGGGGGGACTAGCGGGATACAATGAGCAGTTCTTC. It yields the protein CASSLGGLAGYNEQFF. V usage is TRBV5-1 and J usage is TRBJ2-1; 13 bases map to TRBD2. CDR3 length equals 16 residues. CDR1 and CDR2 from the germline V gene are SGHRS and YFSETQ. Losses at the gene ends were 0 bases for V and 4 bases for J; bases not matched to a gene: 1.

This chain uses TRBV29-1 with TRBJ2-5; tentative D call: TRBD1 (6 bases). The CDR3 is made up of 13 amino acids. V lost 4 bases to trimming and J lost 2 bases, with 11 bases between them. The germline V gene has CDR1 SQVTM and CDR2 ANQGSEA. The CDR3 DNA follows: TGCAGCGTTGTACGGACAGAACAAGAGACCCAGTACTTC. Translating it yields CSVVRTEQETQYF. Full variable domain (outside the CDR3, taken from reference TRBV29-1 and TRBJ2-5): SAVISQKPSRDICQRGTSLTIQCQVDSQVTMMFWYRQQPGQSLTLIATANQGSEATYESGFVIDKFPISRPNLTFSTLTVSNMSPEDSSIYLCSVVRTEQETQYFGPGTRLLVL.

V gene TRBV7-9 combines with J gene TRBJ1-2, with 7 bases matching TRBD1. The CDR3 spans 15 residues. With V trimmed by 1 base and J by 6 bases, 8 bases remained unmatched. Germline CDR1 SEHNR, CDR2 FQNEAQ (reference sequence). CDR3 nucleotide sequence: TGTGCCAGCAGCTTAGTGAGGGGGCGAAGCGATGGCTACACCTTC. Residues: CASSLVRGRSDGYTF.

The chain is built from TRBV11-3 and TRBJ2-7; D gene uncertain. Germline lookup yields CDR1 SGHNT and CDR2 YENEEA. The CDR3 is 13 residues long. V lost 4 bases and J lost 0, with 7 bases in between. CDR3 sequence: CASSSSDSYEQYF. In nucleotides, the CDR3 is TGTGCCAGCAGCTCCAGCGACTCCTACGAGCAGTACTTC.

The chain has TRBV12-5 and TRBJ1-1; TRBD1 matches 12 bases. The length of the CDR3 is 13 residues. CDR1 and CDR2 (germline): LGHNT, FRNRAP. V dropped 3 bases and J dropped 12; count of bases not matched to a gene: 5. The CDR3 spells CASGLSGTGGTFF. The CDR3 region has the DNA TGTGCTAGTGGTTTATCCGGGACAGGGGGCACTTTCTTT. Supplemented by reference TRBV12-5 and TRBJ1-1, the full variable domain reads DARVTQTPRHKVTEMGQEVTMRCQPILGHNTVFWYRQTMMQGLELLAYFRNRAPLDDSGMPKDRFSAEMPDATLATLKIQPSEPRDSAVYFCASGLSGTGGTFFGQGTRLTVV.

The chain employs TRBV4-1 and TRBJ2-1; TRBD2 matches 9 bases. Trimming at V came to 0 bases and at J to 5 bases, leaving 8 bases not matched to a gene. The germline gives CDR1 MGHRA, CDR2 YSYEKL. This CDR3 is built from 17 residues. The CDR3 here is CASSQDHSGGSNNEQFF. CDR3 in DNA: TGCGCCAGCAGCCAAGATCACAGCGGGGGGTCCAACAATGAGCAGTTCTTC.

This clone was seen a handful of times. The J gene is TRBJ2-5, the V gene TRBV7-2; TRBD2 aligns across 11 bases. Germline V gene lookup returns CDR1 SGHTA and CDR2 FQGNSA. Unmatched junction bases numbered 14, after V lost 6 bases and J lost 5 bases. The CDR3 has 17 residues. This CDR3 is CASSPMLIAGGHETQYF. In DNA form, the CDR3 reads TGTGCCAGCAGTCCGATGTTAATAGCGGGGGGGCATGAGACCCAGTACTTC.

The gene calls are TRBV28 and TRBJ1-3, with TRBD1 matching over 10 bases. The V gene's germline CDR1 is MDHEN and CDR2 SYDVKM. CDR3 length: 15 amino acids. V dropped 5 bases and J dropped 5; count of bases not matched to a gene: 6. CDR3 region: CASSMGQGSRNTIYF. CDR3 DNA: TGTGCCAGCAGTATGGGACAGGGGTCGAGAAACACCATATATTTT.

The CDR3 DNA sequence: TGTGCCAGCAAAGAGGAGGGATTTCAAGATACGCAGTATTTT. Amino acids: CASKEEGFQDTQYF. The chain joins TRBV13 to TRBJ2-3; TRBD2 is a possible D gene (6 bases). Germline CDR1 is PRHDT and CDR2 is FYEKMQ (reference sequence). The CDR3 covers 14 residues. Trimming stripped 7 bases from V and 5 bases from J, with 16 bases between.

This chain connects TRBV6-1 to TRBJ1-6, with TRBD1 matching 7 bases. The CDR3 totals 16 residues. V trimming: 1 base; J trimming: 9 bases; junction bases outside the gene matches: 9. Germline CDR1 is MNHNS and CDR2 is SASEGT. CDR3 residues: CASSEVVGRGPSPLHF. CDR3 DNA sequence: TGTGCCAGCAGTGAAGTGGTCGGGAGGGGGCCTTCACCCCTCCACTTT.

The J gene is TRBJ2-5, the V gene TRBV6-1; D is unresolved. The CDR3 has 11 amino acids. Germline V gene lookup returns CDR1 MNHNS and CDR2 SASEGT. V was pared by 7 bases and J by 2 bases, with 5 bases between. CDR3 protein: CASTQQETQYF. CDR3 in DNA: TGTGCCAGCACCCAGCAAGAGACCCAGTACTTC.

This clone showed up just a few times. The chain employs TRBV27 and TRBJ2-1, with 10 bases lining up with TRBD2. The ends lost 5 bases at V and 6 bases at J; junction bases unmatched: 7. Germline CDR1 is MNHEY and CDR2 is SMNVEV (reference sequence). The CDR3 totals 15 residues. The CDR3 nucleotides are TGTGCCAGCAGTCTACTAGCGGGGCTAGTCAATGAGCAGTTCTTC. Encoded protein: CASSLLAGLVNEQFF.

This sequence joins TRBV7-2 and TRBJ1-1; no clear D gene. CDR3 length: 12 residues. CDR1 and CDR2 (germline): SGHTA, FQGNSA. With 5 bases removed from V and 5 bases from J, the gap between germline ends came to 9 bases. The CDR3 DNA follows: TGTGCCAGCAGCCCCAGTCGAACTGAAGCTTTCTTT. Its translation: CASSPSRTEAFF.

In this sample, this clone turned up a few times. The chain couples TRBV7-6 to TRBJ1-5; D unclear. The germline V gene encodes CDR1 SGHVS and CDR2 FNYEAQ. Deletions cut 4 bases from V and 0 bases from J, with 10 bases between. The CDR3 has 15 amino acids. The CDR3: CASSSEPGSNQPQHF. The CDR3 DNA reads TGTGCCAGCAGCTCTGAACCGGGTAGCAATCAGCCCCAGCATTTT. The variable domain in full, completed from reference TRBV7-6 and TRBJ1-5, reads GAGVSQSPRYKVTKRGQDVALRCDPISGHVSLYWYRQALGQGPEFLTYFNYEAQQDKSGLPNDRFSAERPEGSISTLTIQRTEQRDSAMYRCASSSEPGSNQPQHFGDGTRLSIL.

This rearrangement joins TRBV6-1 to TRBJ2-1, with D possibly matching TRBD1 (6 bases). CDR1 and CDR2 from the germline V gene are MNHNS and SASEGT. V dropped 5 bases and J dropped 10 bases, with 15 bases sitting between them. The CDR3 length is 13 residues. For the CDR3, the DNA is TGTGCCAGCAGTTCACAGGGTGGGGGCGAGCAGTTCTTC. Translating gives CASSSQGGGEQFF.

V is TRBV7-9 and J is TRBJ2-5; the match to TRBD2 covers 12 bases. The CDR3 is 16 residues long. Germline loops: CDR1 SEHNR, CDR2 FQNEAQ (reference sequence). V dropped 6 bases and J dropped 5; count of bases not matched to a gene: 10. CDR3 loop: CASSFLAGGPRETQYF. The CDR3 bases are TGTGCCAGCAGTTTCCTAGCGGGAGGGCCGAGGGAGACCCAGTACTTC.

V usage is TRBV5-1 and J usage is TRBJ2-7, with 7 bases that match TRBD1. Trimming took 4 bases from V and 0 from J; bases not matched to a gene: 4. CDR1 and CDR2 from the germline V gene are SGHRS and YFSETQ. This CDR3 region has 14 residues. This CDR3 reads CASSEQGFSYEQYF. Here the CDR3 DNA reads TGCGCCAGCAGCGAACAGGGGTTCTCCTACGAGCAGTACTTC. The full variable domain, in which reference TRBV5-1 and TRBJ2-7 provide the parts outside the CDR3, is KAGVTQTPRYLIKTRGQQVTLSCSPISGHRSVSWYQQTPGQGLQFLFEYFSETQRNKGNFPGRFSGRQFSNSRSEMNVSTLELGDSALYLCASSEQGFSYEQYFGPGTRLTVT.

The chain carries TRBV7-9 and TRBJ1-2; tentative D call: TRBD1 (5 bases). Trimming took 2 bases from V and 7 from J, leaving 20 bases between them. CDR3 length equals 16 residues. Germline V CDR1 and CDR2: SEHNR, FQNEAQ (reference sequence). CDR3 loop: CASSLRGGALALGYTF. CDR3 nucleotides: TGTGCCAGCAGCTTAAGGGGTGGGGCCCTCGCCCTTGGCTACACCTTC.